This TCR beta chain was sequenced for a study of T cells in Graves' hyperthyroidism and ophthalmopathy. The V end lost 5 bases, the J end lost 0 bases, and 10 bases lay between the germline ends. This CDR3 comprises 14 residues. From germline, CDR1 is MNHEY and CDR2 SMNVEV (reference sequence). Amplified TCR beta CDR3 regions derived from RNA transcripts. TCR CDR3 underwent first-round RT-PCR with the HTBI primer set. TCRdb passed the multiplex PCR reads through MiXCR, listing each CDR3 protein once. This sample yields 200,000 to 250,000 distinct CDR3 sequences, of which about a sixth are seen a single time; around 48% belongs to the top ten. Hyperthyroidism had been newly diagnosed in patients aged 18 to 65, and its duration was under 2 months. The PBMCs were sourced from fresh peripheral blood (more than 9 ml).

The chain is built from TRBV27 and TRBJ2-5; tentative D call: TRBD1 (5 bases). The material sequenced was blood. The source of this sequence is a woman between 45 and 60 years old with Graves' hyperthyroidism. The CDR3 here is CASSLNRNQETQYF. CDR3 DNA: TGTGCCAGCAGTCTAAACAGGAACCAAGAGACCCAGTACTTC.